This TCR beta chain originates from a study of identical twins. MiXCR, applied by TCRdb to the 5' RACE reads, yields one record per CDR3 protein. The sample yields 200,000 to 250,000 distinct CDR3 sequences, approximately 7.1% seen once. The table lists this clonotype with a few counts. Everyone who gave samples was a healthy Caucasian. J gave up 2 bases and V 1 base, and 10 bases lay outside the gene matches. Germline V gene lookup returns CDR1 SGHVS and CDR2 FQNEAQ. This CDR3 region has 18 residues. The sample was also reused in another study, on T cells expressing NK-cell markers. That source notes: In 5 or 6 donors, dominant NKG2C+ clonotypes were roughly 1.0-7.0% of CD8+ T cells.

The sample comprised CD8+ T cells sorted from blood. The sequence was collected from a woman aged 18-29 years in good health. The genes are TRBV7-8 and TRBJ2-7, with 11 bases aligning to TRBD2. The CDR3 DNA sequence: TGTGCCAGCAGCTTAGACCCACTAGCGGGGGACTTTACCTACGAGCAGTACTTC. This gives the protein CASSLDPLAGDFTYEQYF. The full variable domain, in which reference TRBV7-8 and TRBJ2-7 provide the parts outside the CDR3, is GAGVSQSPRYKVAKRGQDVALRCDPISGHVSLFWYQQALGQGPEFLTYFQNEAQLDKSGLPSDRFFAERPEGSVSTLKIQRTQQEDSAVYLCASSLDPLAGDFTYEQYFGPGTRLTVT.